The 2 T cell receptor beta chains below were found in one sample sequenced in a study of T cell changes during pregnancy in multiple sclerosis. Generated by immunoSEQ multiplex PCR, the TCRdb table keeps only in-frame clones and is missing some. This sample has 50,000 or so clones, with around 92% found just once. The sequences come from CD4+ T cells from peripheral blood mononuclear cells, collected after pregnancy. The origin of the receptors is a female donor with multiple sclerosis, enrolled in a pregnancy study.

The chain combines TRBV19 with TRBJ1-4, with 7 bases that match TRBD1. CDR1 and CDR2 from the germline V gene are LNHDA and SQIVND (reference sequence). CDR3 length equals 16 residues. V gave up 6 bases and J gave up 3 bases; unmatched junction bases: 10. CDR3: CASRPRGRSPNEKLFF. The CDR3 region has the DNA TGTGCCAGTAGGCCTAGGGGGCGCTCCCCTAATGAAAAACTGTTTTTT.

The V gene is TRBV7-9, the J gene TRBJ2-1, with 10 bases that match TRBD2. Germline-derived CDR1 and CDR2 are SEHNR and FQNEAQ (reference sequence). The V segment lost 4 bases and the J segment 6 bases; nucleotides outside the gene matches: 6. The CDR3 runs 15 residues. The CDR3 DNA reads TGTGCCAGCAGCTCGAGACGGACTAGCGGCAATGAGCAGTTCTTC. Its protein is CASSSRRTSGNEQFF.